Below, 23 T cell receptor beta chains from the same sample are listed, as sequenced in a study of preoperative IRX-2 immunotherapy in early breast cancer. Assay used: immunoSEQ multiplex PCR; TCRdb lists only in-frame clones, some missing. The sample yields about 98,000 clones, about nine tenths seen once. Specified treatment: preoperative locoregional IRX-2 cytokine immunotherapy. The sequences come from tumor tissue, collected after IRX-2 immunotherapy. The receptors stem from a human donor with breast cancer.

The V call is TRBV18, the J call TRBJ1-2; 7 nucleotides align to TRBD1. Germline CDR1 KGHSH, CDR2 LQKENI. This CDR3 has 13 amino acids. With V trimmed by 3 bases and J by 5 bases, 3 bases remained unmatched. The CDR3 is CASSPGTAYGYTF. CDR3 bases: TGTGCCAGCTCACCTGGGACAGCTTATGGCTACACCTTC. Looking up the rest from reference TRBV18 and TRBJ1-2 gives the full variable domain: NAGVMQNPRHLVRRRGQEARLRCSPMKGHSHVYWYRQLPEEGLKFMVYLQKENIIDESGMPKERFSAEFPKEGPSILRIQQVVRGDSAAYFCASSPGTAYGYTFGSGTRLTVV.

The chain uses TRBV18 and TRBJ1-5; D remains ambiguous. CDR3 length equals 14 residues. V was clipped by 2 bases and J by 10 bases, with 15 bases between them. Germline lookup yields CDR1 KGHSH and CDR2 LQKENI. The CDR3 bases are TGTGCCAGCTCACCAGGGAGGGCCGGGCAACCCCAGCATTTT. Translation: CASSPGRAGQPQHF.

This rearrangement joins TRBV6-8 to TRBJ2-7; 10 positions match TRBD1. Germline loops: CDR1 MNHGY, CDR2 SAAAGT. The ends lost 0 bases at V and 7 bases at J; junction bases unmatched: 6. The CDR3 contains 15 residues. The CDR3 DNA reads TGTGCCAGCAGTTACTCGATAGGGACAGGGGAGGAGCAGTACTTC. Its translation: CASSYSIGTGEEQYF.

V usage is TRBV6-8 and J usage is TRBJ2-6, with D perhaps TRBD1 (5 bases). Germline CDR1 reads MNHGY; CDR2 reads SAAAGT. Trimming stripped 5 bases from V and 3 bases from J, with 11 bases between. This CDR3 is 15 amino acids long. The CDR3 reads CASSVGVIGANVLTF. Here the CDR3 DNA reads TGTGCCAGCAGTGTAGGGGTCATTGGGGCCAACGTCCTGACTTTC.

The chain combines TRBV25-1 with TRBJ2-3, with 11 bases identical to TRBD2. V lost 3 bases, J lost 0 bases, and 2 bases stayed unmatched. Per germline, CDR1 MGHDK and CDR2 SYGVNS. CDR3 length: 16 residues. The CDR3 DNA sequence: TGTGCCAGCAGTGATTCTAGCGGGGGGAGCACAGATACGCAGTATTTT. The encoded protein is CASSDSSGGSTDTQYF.

The chain couples TRBV6-8 to TRBJ2-7, with D unresolved. Germline V lookup: CDR1 MNHGY, CDR2 SAAAGT. Trimming stripped 4 bases from V and 2 bases from J, with 12 bases between. This CDR3 has 14 residues. This chain's CDR3 is CASSLSLGAYEQYF. DNA of the CDR3: TGTGCCAGCAGTTTAAGCCTTGGAGCCTACGAGCAGTACTTC.

The chain recombines TRBV28 with TRBJ1-1; no clear D gene. From germline, CDR1 is MDHEN and CDR2 SYDVKM. V lost 2 bases and J 1 base, leaving 8 bases between the germline ends. There are 14 residues in the CDR3. In DNA form, the CDR3 reads TGTGCCAGCAGTTTACCCACAGAGAACACTGAAGCTTTCTTT. Residues: CASSLPTENTEAFF.

The chain has TRBV5-1 and TRBJ2-7; TRBD1 aligns across 7 bases. Trimming removed 4 bases from V and 5 bases from J; junction bases left unmatched: 9. Germline CDR1 is SGHRS and CDR2 is YFSETQ. The CDR3 runs to 14 residues. The CDR3 coding sequence is TGCGCCAGCAGCCCACAGGGGTGGGGGAACGAGCAGTACTTC. Its protein is CASSPQGWGNEQYF.

The sample holds one count of this clone. The chain employs TRBV15 and TRBJ1-5, with D tentatively TRBD1 (6 bases). From germline, CDR1 is LNHNV and CDR2 YYDKDF (reference sequence). The CDR3 loop spans 17 amino acids. Trimming stripped 0 bases from V and 2 bases from J, with 14 bases between. DNA of the CDR3: TGTGCCACCAGCAGAGAGCTCCAGGGGAAGGGCAATCAGCCCCAGCATTTT. It translates to CATSRELQGKGNQPQHF. The variable domain in full, with the rest retrieved from reference TRBV15 and TRBJ1-5, is DAMVIQNPRYQVTQFGKPVTLSCSQTLNHNVMYWYQQKSSQAPKLLFHYYDKDFNNEADTPDNFQSRRPNTSFCFLDIRSPGLGDTAMYLCATSRELQGKGNQPQHFGDGTRLSIL.

In its sample, this clone was seen a few times. The rearrangement joins TRBV6-8 to TRBJ2-3, with D tentatively TRBD2 (6 bases). The germline CDR1 and CDR2 sequences are MNHGY and SAAAGT. This CDR3 contains 14 residues. Trimming stripped 6 bases from V and 0 bases from J, with 10 bases between. The CDR3 nucleotides read TGTGCCAGCAGGGCTAGCGCTAGCACAGATACGCAGTATTTT. It translates to CASRASASTDTQYF.

This clone has just a few counts. The rearrangement links TRBV6-8 to TRBJ1-2; D ambiguous. The CDR3 length is 13 residues. Germline CDR1 is MNHGY and CDR2 is SAAAGT. V gave up 2 bases and J gave up 8 bases, with 12 bases separating them. CDR3 region: CASSYPGLNGYTF. CDR3 DNA: TGTGCCAGCAGTTACCCCGGACTGAACGGCTACACCTTC.

Regarding this clone: Other DNA sequences in this sample translate to the same CDR3. The chain links TRBV29-1 to TRBJ1-5; a weak D match, TRBD1 (5 bases). CDR1 and CDR2 (germline): SQVTM, ANQGSEA. The CDR3 length is 12 residues. Trimming took off 4 bases at V and 1 base at J, with 5 bases between the two ends. The CDR3 coding sequence is TGCAGCGTTGGGGACAGCAATCAGCCCCAGCATTTT. Protein sequence: CSVGDSNQPQHF. The whole variable domain, remainder taken from reference TRBV29-1 and TRBJ1-5, is SAVISQKPSRDICQRGTSLTIQCQVDSQVTMMFWYRQQPGQSLTLIATANQGSEATYESGFVIDKFPISRPNLTFSTLTVSNMSPEDSSIYLCSVGDSNQPQHFGDGTRLSIL.

The chain is built from TRBV28 and TRBJ2-1; TRBD1 agrees at 8 bases. The V segment lost 7 bases and the J segment 9 bases; nucleotides outside the gene matches: 17. Germline CDR1 MDHEN, CDR2 SYDVKM. This CDR3 comprises 16 residues. In DNA form, the CDR3 reads TGTGCCAGCACTGGGACAGGCCTCCCTGGTCTGTTTGAGCAGTTCTTC. Translation: CASTGTGLPGLFEQFF.

The chain employs TRBV28 and TRBJ1-5; the D is unclear. The CDR3 extends over 12 amino acids. Per germline, CDR1 MDHEN and CDR2 SYDVKM. The ends were cut back, 2 bases at V and 9 bases at J, with 8 bases in the middle. CDR3 in amino acids: CASSLTHRPQHF. The CDR3, as DNA: TGTGCCAGCAGTTTAACTCATAGGCCCCAGCATTTT.

The chain recombines TRBV6-8 with TRBJ2-3; 12 bases line up with TRBD2. The CDR3 consists of 15 residues. From germline, CDR1 is MNHGY and CDR2 SAAAGT. With 8 bases clipped from V and 0 bases from J, the junction kept 3 bases outside the gene matches. CDR3 in amino acids: CASLGLAGSTDTQYF. In DNA form, the CDR3 reads TGTGCCAGCCTAGGACTAGCGGGAAGCACAGATACGCAGTATTTT.

The chain links TRBV19 to TRBJ1-1; no clear D. Germline CDR1 and CDR2: LNHDA and SQIVND (reference sequence). The ends were cut back, 5 bases at V and 5 bases at J, with 15 bases in the middle. This CDR3 is built from 14 residues. CDR3 in amino acids: CASSVLKERTEAFF. The DNA for the CDR3 is TGTGCCAGTAGTGTACTCAAAGAGAGGACTGAAGCTTTCTTT.

The chain has TRBV16 and TRBJ1-2; a possible D gene is TRBD1 (5 bases). The V end was cut by 1 base, the J end by 8 bases, with 17 bases between. This CDR3 has 15 amino acids. Germline V CDR1 and CDR2: KGHSY, FQNENV. Here the CDR3 reads CASSQLTPDTGGYTF. For the CDR3, the DNA is TGTGCCAGCAGCCAATTAACACCGGACACTGGGGGCTACACCTTC.

This clone occurred once. This chain's CDR3 is CASSYFGNQPQHF. The DNA for the CDR3 is TGTGCCAGCAGTTACTTCGGCAATCAGCCCCAGCATTTT. The chain couples TRBV6-8 to TRBJ1-5, with D hard to call. This CDR3 comprises 13 residues. CDR1 and CDR2 from the germline V gene are MNHGY and SAAAGT. V was clipped by 1 base and J by 2 bases, with 3 bases between them.

This clone occurred a few times. The V gene is TRBV9, the J gene TRBJ1-2; TRBD1 matches at 8 bases. Germline CDR1 SGDLS, CDR2 YYNGEE. There are 16 residues in the CDR3. J gave up 2 bases and V 7 bases, and 13 bases lay outside the gene matches. CDR3 nucleotides: TGTGCCAGCGGACAGGGCCCGTCACTTATGAACTATGGCTACACCTTC. This sequence encodes CASGQGPSLMNYGYTF.

The chain links TRBV5-1 to TRBJ1-4, with a tentative D call TRBD1 (6 bases). The germline gives CDR1 SGHRS, CDR2 YFSETQ. Between the trimmed V and J ends, which lost 3 bases and 8 bases, there was a span of 14 bases. This CDR3 contains 14 residues. The CDR3 here is CASSSTGVEEKLFF. CDR3 coding DNA: TGCGCCAGCAGCTCGACAGGCGTTGAGGAAAAACTGTTTTTT.

V is TRBV29-1 and J is TRBJ2-5; D is ambiguous. Germline assignment: CDR1 SQVTM and CDR2 ANQGSEA. The CDR3 runs 13 residues. The V gene lost 7 bases and the J gene lost 2 bases, with 14 bases spanning the gap. As DNA, the CDR3 is TGCAGCGCAAGCGCAAGGGCACAAGAGACCCAGTACTTC. Amino acids: CSASARAQETQYF.

In its sample, this clone was seen a few times. One end of the junction is discordant with germline, which a read error may explain. This chain links TRBV11-3 with TRBJ2-3, with TRBD2 as a possible D gene (6 bases). This CDR3 contains 15 residues. The V gene's germline CDR1 is SGHNT and CDR2 YENEEA. The CDR3 spells CASSLSGGSTDTQYF. The DNA of the CDR3 is TGTGCTAGCAGCTTATCTGGGGGGAGCACAGATACGCAGTATTTT.

The chain links TRBV18 to TRBJ2-5; D remains ambiguous. The CDR3 consists of 12 residues. Trimming removed 0 bases at V and 5 bases at J, with 4 bases between. Germline V lookup: CDR1 KGHSH, CDR2 LQKENI. The CDR3 bases are TGTGCCAGCTCACCACCGGGGGAGACCCAGTACTTC. Its translation: CASSPPGETQYF.